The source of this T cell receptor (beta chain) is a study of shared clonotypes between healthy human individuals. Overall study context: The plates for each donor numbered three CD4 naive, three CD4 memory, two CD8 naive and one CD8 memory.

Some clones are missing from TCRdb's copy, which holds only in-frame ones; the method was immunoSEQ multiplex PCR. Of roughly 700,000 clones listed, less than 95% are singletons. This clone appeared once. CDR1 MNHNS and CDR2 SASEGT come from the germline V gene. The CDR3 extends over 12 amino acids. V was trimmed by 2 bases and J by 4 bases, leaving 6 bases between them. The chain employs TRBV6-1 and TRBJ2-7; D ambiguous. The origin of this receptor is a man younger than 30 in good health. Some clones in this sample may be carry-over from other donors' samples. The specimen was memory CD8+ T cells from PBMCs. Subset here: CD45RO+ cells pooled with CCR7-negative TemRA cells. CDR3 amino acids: CASSEQAYEQYF. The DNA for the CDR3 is TGTGCCAGCAGTGAACAGGCGTACGAGCAGTACTTC.